The 21 T cell receptor beta chains presented below share a single source sample, sequenced in a study of T cells in Graves' hyperthyroidism and ophthalmopathy (dated by TCRdb to the late 2010s). The method was multiplex PCR. Reads for this sample came from an Illumina HiSeq 2000. TCR beta CDR3 regions were amplified from RNA transcripts. For the first round of RT-PCR on the TCR CDR3, the HTBI primer set was used together with the Qiagen OneStep RT-PCR kit. The public reads were run again by TCRdb, first through fastp at Q25 and then through MiXCR, and only productive beta chains were kept. Duplicate CDR3 protein sequences are folded into a single record with the most common DNA and genes. The sample table records a few hundred thousand distinct CDR3 sequences; 12% to 15% of these occur just once. The ten largest account for about 33% of the sample. Sequenced: blood. These receptor sequences come from a woman between 45 and 65 years old with Graves' hyperthyroidism that later progressed to Graves' ophthalmopathy.

In its sample, this clonotype was seen many times. V is TRBV20-1 and J is TRBJ1-4; 8 bases map to TRBD1. Germline V gives CDR1 DFQATT, CDR2 SNEGSKA (reference sequence). V shed 5 bases and J 13 bases; nucleotides not matched to a gene: 12. The CDR3 is 13 amino acids. This chain's CDR3 is CSARQGSERRLFF. The CDR3 nucleotides read TGCAGTGCTCGACAGGGGTCAGAGAGGCGACTGTTTTTT.

Regarding this clonotype: A read error may be the cause here, since a much bigger clone is one base away. The V and J genes are TRBV20-1 and TRBJ2-3; D assignment may be TRBD1 or TRBD2 (6 bases each). The germline CDR1 and CDR2 sequences are DFQATT and SNEGSKA (reference sequence). V lost 1 base and J 0 bases, leaving 23 bases between the germline ends. The CDR3 covers 19 residues. CDR3 protein: CSARVPRGTQDLSTDTQYF. The CDR3 DNA reads as TGCAGTGCTAGAGTCCCAAGGGGGACTCAAGACTTAAGCACAGATACGCAGTATTTT.

This clonotype was detected many times. The gene calls are TRBV6-2 or TRBV6-3 and TRBJ2-6, with D unclear. In germline, CDR1 is MNHEY, CDR2 SVGEGT. This CDR3 region has 15 residues. V shed 7 bases and J shed 0 bases, with 10 bases lying between them. For the CDR3, the DNA is TGTGCCAGCACCATTAGATCCTCTGGGGCCAACGTCCTGACTTTC. The encoded protein is CASTIRSSGANVLTF.

This clonotype was recorded at least ten times. The gene calls are TRBV20-1 and TRBJ2-7; D remains unclear. Germline loops: CDR1 DFQATT, CDR2 SNEGSKA (reference sequence). V lost 2 bases, J lost 0 bases, and 14 bases lay in between. CDR3 length: 15 residues. In DNA, the CDR3 is TGCAGTGCTAGAATGGTCCAGCCGGGCTCCTACGAGCAGTACTTC. Its translation is CSARMVQPGSYEQYF.

This clonotype was recorded many times. CDR3 protein: CASSYQASYEQYF. DNA of the CDR3: TGTGCCAGCAGTTATCAAGCCTCCTACGAGCAGTACTTC. The V and J genes are TRBV6-2 or TRBV6-3 and TRBJ2-7; D gene uncertain. V lost 3 bases to trimming and J lost 0 bases, with 6 bases between them. The CDR3 is 13 amino acids. CDR1 is MNHEY, CDR2 SVGEGT, per germline.

This sequence joins TRBV7-9 and TRBJ1-2; 7 bases match TRBD1. After removal of 5 bases from V and 6 bases from J, the junction contained 6 bases not matched to a gene. The length of the CDR3 is 13 residues. Germline CDR1 SEHNR, CDR2 FQNEAQ (reference sequence). CDR3 residues: CASSPSTGHGYTF. In nucleotides, the CDR3 is TGTGCCAGCAGCCCATCGACAGGGCATGGCTACACCTTC. Looking up the rest from reference TRBV7-9 and TRBJ1-2 gives the full variable domain: DTGVSQNPRHKITKRGQNVTFRCDPISEHNRLYWYRQTLGQGPEFLTYFQNEAQLEKSRLLSDRFSAERPKGSFSTLEIQRTEQGDSAMYLCASSPSTGHGYTFGSGTRLTVV.

Many counts were recorded for this clonotype. This chain joins TRBV3-1 and TRBJ2-1; D may be TRBD2 (5 bases). Germline V gene sequence: CDR1 LGHDT, CDR2 YNNKEL (reference sequence). There are 13 residues in the CDR3. The V gene lost 4 bases and the J gene lost 9 bases, with 13 bases spanning the gap. This CDR3 reads CASSRTGTGEQFF. As DNA, the CDR3 is TGTGCCAGCAGCCGCACGGGAACCGGTGAGCAGTTCTTC.

Ten or more counts support this clonotype. The chain links TRBV3-1 to TRBJ1-1; TRBD1 aligns across 8 bases. The germline CDR1 and CDR2 sequences are LGHDT and YNNKEL (reference sequence). The V and J ends lost 5 bases and 2 bases, in that order; junction bases with no gene match: 7. The CDR3 runs to 15 residues. The CDR3 DNA is TGTGCCAGCAGCTTTGCCGGGACAGGAAACACTGAAGCTTTCTTT. Translating gives CASSFAGTGNTEAFF.

At least ten counts were recorded for this clonotype. This chain joins TRBV5-1 and TRBJ2-3, with D unresolved. The germline CDR1 and CDR2 sequences are SGHRS and YFSETQ. The V and J ends lost 4 bases and 5 bases respectively, with 11 bases between them. CDR3 size: 13 residues. Here the CDR3 reads CASSPVSVDTQYF. CDR3 DNA sequence: TGCGCCAGCAGCCCCGTATCCGTAGATACGCAGTATTTT.

This clonotype was detected ten times or more. This chain connects TRBV24-1 to TRBJ2-1; 10 nucleotides line up with TRBD2. The germline V gene encodes CDR1 KGHDR and CDR2 SFDVKD. CDR3 length equals 15 residues. With V trimmed by 3 bases and J by 8 bases, 6 bases remained unmatched. The DNA of the CDR3 is TGTGCCACCAGTGATGGACTAGCGGTTCTCGATGAGCAGTTCTTC. Amino acids: CATSDGLAVLDEQFF.

This chain links TRBV5-5 with TRBJ2-4, with TRBD1 matching over 8 bases. CDR3 size: 17 residues. J was trimmed by 2 bases and V by 4 bases; bases with no gene match: 11. Germline V lookup: CDR1 SGHKS, CDR2 YYEKEE (reference sequence). CDR3 amino acids: CASSQVVQGATKNIQYF. As DNA, the CDR3 is TGTGCCAGCAGCCAAGTCGTCCAGGGGGCAACCAAAAACATTCAGTACTTC.

This clonotype was counted at least ten times. This chain joins TRBV20-1 and TRBJ2-7; 13 bases fit TRBD2. This CDR3 region has 14 residues. CDR1 is DFQATT, CDR2 SNEGSKA, per germline (reference sequence). J lost 2 bases, V lost 6 bases, and 4 bases had no gene match. The CDR3: CSARLAGGAYEQYF. The DNA of the CDR3 is TGCAGTGCGCGACTAGCGGGAGGAGCCTACGAGCAGTACTTC.

CDR3 DNA sequence: TGTGCCAGCAGCCAAGATTTGGGCAGGGAGCTGTTTTTT. Amino acids: CASSQDLGRELFF. This chain links TRBV4-2 with TRBJ2-2; the D is unclear. The V gene lost 0 bases and the J gene lost 9 bases, with 8 bases spanning the gap. The CDR3 is 13 amino acids. Germline assignment: CDR1 LGHNA and CDR2 YNFKEQ.

This clonotype was recorded many times. V gene TRBV28 combines with J gene TRBJ1-5; TRBD1 might be the D (6 bases). This CDR3 has 14 residues. V shed 2 bases and J shed 4 bases, with 9 bases lying between them. CDR1 MDHEN and CDR2 SYDVKM come from the germline V gene. The chain's CDR3 is CASSLGGRNQPQHF. CDR3 DNA sequence: TGTGCCAGCAGTTTAGGGGGCAGGAATCAGCCCCAGCATTTT.

This clonotype occurred many times. J is TRBJ2-2 and V is TRBV27; TRBD1 matches 10 bases. This CDR3 comprises 15 residues. Looked up from germline, CDR1 is MNHEY and CDR2 is SMNVEV (reference sequence). V trimming: 2 bases; J trimming: 4 bases; junction bases outside the gene matches: 1. CDR3 protein: CASSLGQGVTGELFF. In DNA form, the CDR3 reads TGTGCCAGCAGTTTAGGACAGGGGGTCACCGGGGAGCTGTTTTTT.

The chain couples TRBV5-1 to TRBJ2-2; D possibly corresponds to TRBD2 (6 bases). The CDR3 sequence is 16 residues long. Germline CDR1 reads SGHRS; CDR2 reads YFSETQ. V lost 3 bases to trimming and J lost 0 bases, with 12 bases between them. The CDR3 bases are TGCGCCAGCAGCTCCCGGGGGAGCGCGAACACCGGGGAGCTGTTTTTT. It translates to CASSSRGSANTGELFF.

In this sample, this clonotype turned up many times. The gene calls are TRBV2 and TRBJ2-1; D unresolved. Per the germline V gene, CDR1 is SNHLY and CDR2 is FYNNEI. V was clipped by 4 bases and J by 0 bases, with 7 bases between them. This CDR3 comprises 14 residues. CDR3 loop: CASSVASSYNEQFF. The CDR3, as DNA: TGTGCCAGCAGTGTTGCTAGCTCCTACAATGAGCAGTTCTTC.

In this sample, this clonotype turned up a few times. This chain joins TRBV9 and TRBJ1-5, with 7 nucleotides matching TRBD1. The V and J ends lost 1 base and 3 bases, in that order; junction bases with no gene match: 7. There are 16 residues in the CDR3. Germline loops: CDR1 SGDLS, CDR2 YYNGEE. This chain's CDR3 is CASSVLGTDLNQPQHF. The CDR3 nucleotides are TGTGCCAGCAGCGTACTTGGGACAGACCTCAATCAGCCCCAGCATTTT.

Ten or more counts support this clonotype. The V call is TRBV12-3 or TRBV12-4, the J call TRBJ2-7, with 7 bases fitting TRBD2. Trimming at V came to 6 bases and at J to 10 bases, leaving 6 bases not matched to a gene. The CDR3 length is 11 residues. The chain's CDR3 is CASSRTSEQYF. The DNA of the CDR3 is TGTGCCAGCAGCCGCACTAGCGAACAGTACTTC.

This clonotype was counted many times. CDR3 bases: TGTGCCAGCAGCCCCGACAGGGTTGAAGCTTTCTTT. Translated: CASSPDRVEAFF. The V and J genes are TRBV6-1 and TRBJ1-1; 7 nucleotides agree with TRBD1. Germline trimming cut 6 bases from V and 7 bases from J; bases unmatched to any gene: 5. The CDR3 extends over 12 amino acids. Germline lookup yields CDR1 MNHNS and CDR2 SASEGT.

This clonotype was detected many times. J is TRBJ2-2 and V is TRBV18; the D gene is possibly TRBD1 (6 bases). CDR1 and CDR2 from the germline V gene are KGHSH and LQKENI. The CDR3 extends over 15 amino acids. Trimming stripped 5 bases from V and 4 bases from J, with 14 bases between. The CDR3 protein is CASSTLSGVTGELFF. CDR3 bases: TGTGCCAGCTCAACTCTGTCAGGGGTCACCGGGGAGCTGTTTTTT.